This T cell receptor (beta chain) was identified during a study of T-cell memory formation after mild COVID-19. Turning to the study itself: TCR clusters largely stayed donor specific. Study-wide results and caveats: Shrinking CD4+ clones resided mostly in CM and EM, and CD8+ ones in EMRA.

This clonotype came up a few times. Its antigen is unknown. 5'RACE with constant-segment primers built TCRalpha and TCRbeta cDNA libraries with UMIs. TCRdb fed the 5' RACE reads into MiXCR, producing one record per CDR3 protein. The repertoire holds 550,000 to 700,000 distinct CDR3 sequences, roughly 18% seen once, with about 12% in the top ten. This TCR derives from an adult woman who had mild COVID-19 (a few samples of this study predate the infection). Cell type and time point are not known. Sequencing was carried out using PBMCs or a T cell subset sorted from them (not recorded which).

The CDR3 nucleotides are TGTGCCAGCAGTTTCCCCTCCGGGCTGAACACCGGGGAGCTGTTTTTT. Its protein is CASSFPSGLNTGELFF. The rearrangement joins TRBV6-5 to TRBJ2-2; D not resolved. Trimming shortened V by 4 bases and J by 1 base, and 13 bases separated the two germline ends. In germline, CDR1 is MNHEY, CDR2 SVGAGI. The CDR3 loop spans 16 amino acids.